This TCR beta chain was captured in a study of metastatic and nonmetastatic thyroid tumors. Each patient came to thyroid surgery without any prior treatment (of any kind). This clone was detected ten times or more. This CDR3 is 15 amino acids long. Per the germline V gene, CDR1 is SGHNT and CDR2 is YENEEA. Trimming removed 0 bases from V and 9 bases from J; junction bases left unmatched: 8. Using MiXCR, TCRdb reanalyzed the PCR reads. This sample carries some 28,000 clones, about a quarter of them seen once, and the ten largest clones take around 2.5%. This clonotype originated in a female donor with papillary thyroid cancer or a benign thyroid nodule (not recorded which). Some clones in this sample may be carry-over from other donors' samples. This chain joins TRBV11-3 and TRBJ2-1; the match to TRBD2 covers 7 bases. Input material: blood. The CDR3 coding sequence is TGTGCCAGCAGCTTAGAAATGGGAGCGGGAAGTGAGCAGTTCTTC. It specifies CASSLEMGAGSEQFF. Full variable domain (outside the CDR3, taken from reference TRBV11-3 and TRBJ2-1): EAGVVQSPRYKIIEKKQPVAFWCNPISGHNTLYWYLQNLGQGPELLIRYENEEAVDDSQLPKDRFSAERLKGVDSTLKIQPAELGDSAVYLCASSLEMGAGSEQFFGPGTRLTVL.